This TCR beta chain was captured by sequencing in a study of identical twins. Overall study results and limits: The models gave estimates that fell short of the out-of-frame TCR alpha sharing seen in monozygotic twins. Insertions were fewer in abundant cord blood beta clonotypes, whereas memory repertoires showed none of this pattern. Out-of-frame alpha sequences common to twins were enriched for low generation probability.

cDNA molecules carried unique molecular identifiers, and template switching added a universal primer site. TCRdb itself ran the 5' RACE reads through MiXCR, one entry per CDR3 protein. The sample gives 120,000 to 150,000 distinct CDR3 sequences, roughly 3.5% of which show up once; more than 7% is in the top ten. This clonotype was found many times. What it binds is unknown. CDR3 length: 15 amino acids. V was clipped by 7 bases and J by 0 bases, with 14 bases between them. The germline gives CDR1 SGHRS, CDR2 YFSETQ. The sequencing input was memory T cells sorted from blood. The origin of this receptor is a man aged 18 to 29 in good health. The chain employs TRBV5-1 and TRBJ2-1; D possibly matches TRBD1 or TRBD2 (5 bases each). This CDR3 is CASSDGTSSYNEQFF. DNA of the CDR3: TGCGCCAGCTCTGACGGGACCAGCTCCTACAATGAGCAGTTCTTC. Variable domain in full (rest from reference TRBV5-1 and TRBJ2-1): KAGVTQTPRYLIKTRGQQVTLSCSPISGHRSVSWYQQTPGQGLQFLFEYFSETQRNKGNFPGRFSGRQFSNSRSEMNVSTLELGDSALYLCASSDGTSSYNEQFFGPGTRLTVL.